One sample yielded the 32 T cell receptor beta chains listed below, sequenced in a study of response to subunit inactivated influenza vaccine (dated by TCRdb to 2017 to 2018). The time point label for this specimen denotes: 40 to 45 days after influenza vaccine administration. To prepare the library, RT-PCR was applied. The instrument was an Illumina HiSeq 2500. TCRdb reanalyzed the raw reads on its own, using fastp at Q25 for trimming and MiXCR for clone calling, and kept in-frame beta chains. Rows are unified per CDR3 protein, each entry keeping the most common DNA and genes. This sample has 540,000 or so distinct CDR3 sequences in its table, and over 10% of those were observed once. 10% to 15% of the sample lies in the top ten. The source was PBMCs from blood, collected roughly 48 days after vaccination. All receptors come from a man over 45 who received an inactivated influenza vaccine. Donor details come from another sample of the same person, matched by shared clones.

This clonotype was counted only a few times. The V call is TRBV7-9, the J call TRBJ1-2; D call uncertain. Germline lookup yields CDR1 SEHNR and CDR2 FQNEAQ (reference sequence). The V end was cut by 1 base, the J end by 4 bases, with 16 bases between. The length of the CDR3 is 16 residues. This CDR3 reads CASSLDGGAASYGYTF. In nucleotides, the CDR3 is TGTGCCAGCAGCTTAGACGGCGGCGCAGCCTCCTATGGCTACACCTTC.

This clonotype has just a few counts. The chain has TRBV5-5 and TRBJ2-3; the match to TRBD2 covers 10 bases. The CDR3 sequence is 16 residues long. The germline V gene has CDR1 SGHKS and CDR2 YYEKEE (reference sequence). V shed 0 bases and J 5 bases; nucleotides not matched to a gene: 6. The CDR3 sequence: CASSLAVGLALDTQYF. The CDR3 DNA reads TGTGCCAGCAGCTTGGCCGTGGGACTAGCGCTAGATACGCAGTATTTT. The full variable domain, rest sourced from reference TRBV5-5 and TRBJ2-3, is DAGVTQSPTHLIKTRGQQVTLRCSPISGHKSVSWYQQVLGQGPQFIFQYYEKEERGRGNFPDRFSARQFPNYSSELNVNALLLGDSALYLCASSLAVGLALDTQYFGPGTRLTVL.

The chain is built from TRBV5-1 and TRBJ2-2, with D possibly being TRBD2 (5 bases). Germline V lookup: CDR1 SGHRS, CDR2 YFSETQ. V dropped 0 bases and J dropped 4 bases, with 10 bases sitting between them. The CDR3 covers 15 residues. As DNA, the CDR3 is TGCGCCAGCAGCTTGGTTCCGGGAAGCACCGGGGAGCTGTTTTTT. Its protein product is CASSLVPGSTGELFF.

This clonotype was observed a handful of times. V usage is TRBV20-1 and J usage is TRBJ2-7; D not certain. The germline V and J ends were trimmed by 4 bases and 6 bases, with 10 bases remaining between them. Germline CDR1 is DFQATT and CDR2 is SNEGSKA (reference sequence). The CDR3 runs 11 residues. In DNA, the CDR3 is TGCAGTGCTACACCGGTCCTCGAGCAGTACTTC. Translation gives CSATPVLEQYF.

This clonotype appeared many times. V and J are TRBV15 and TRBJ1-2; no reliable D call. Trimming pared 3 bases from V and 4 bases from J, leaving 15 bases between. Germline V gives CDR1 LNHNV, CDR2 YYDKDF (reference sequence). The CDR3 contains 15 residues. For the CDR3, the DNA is TGTGCCACCAGCAGGACACCAGGTTCCAGCTATGGCTACACCTTC. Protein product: CATSRTPGSSYGYTF.

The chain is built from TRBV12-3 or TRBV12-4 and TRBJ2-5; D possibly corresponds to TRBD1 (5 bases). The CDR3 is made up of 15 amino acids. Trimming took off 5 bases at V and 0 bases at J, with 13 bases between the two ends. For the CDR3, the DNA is TGTGCCAGCAGTCCGACTCGACAGAACCAAGAGACCCAGTACTTC. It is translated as CASSPTRQNQETQYF.

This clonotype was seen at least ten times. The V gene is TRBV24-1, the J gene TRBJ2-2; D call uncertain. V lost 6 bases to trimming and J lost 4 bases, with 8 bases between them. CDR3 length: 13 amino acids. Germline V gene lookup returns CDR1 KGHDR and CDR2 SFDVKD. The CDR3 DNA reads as TGTGCCACCAGTAGTCACTTCACCGGGGAGCTGTTTTTT. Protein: CATSSHFTGELFF.

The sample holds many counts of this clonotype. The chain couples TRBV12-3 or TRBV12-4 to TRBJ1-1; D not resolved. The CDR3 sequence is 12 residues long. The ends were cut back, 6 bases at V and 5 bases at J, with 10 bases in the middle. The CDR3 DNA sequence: TGTGCCAGCAGCCCGAGCGGGACTGAAGCTTTCTTT. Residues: CASSPSGTEAFF.

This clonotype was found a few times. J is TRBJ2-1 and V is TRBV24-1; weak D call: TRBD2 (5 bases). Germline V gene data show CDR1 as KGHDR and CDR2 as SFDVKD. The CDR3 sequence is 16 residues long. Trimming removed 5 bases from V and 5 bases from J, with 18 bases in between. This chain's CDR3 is CATSGLADPGDNEQFF. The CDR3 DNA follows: TGTGCCACCAGTGGTCTAGCCGATCCCGGGGACAATGAGCAGTTCTTC.

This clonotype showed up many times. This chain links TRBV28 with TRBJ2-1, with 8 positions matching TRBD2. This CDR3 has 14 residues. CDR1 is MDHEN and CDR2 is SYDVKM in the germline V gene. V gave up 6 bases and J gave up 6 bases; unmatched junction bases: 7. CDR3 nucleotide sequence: TGTGCCAGCAGCCGGGGACTAGGTATCAATGAGCAGTTCTTC. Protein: CASSRGLGINEQFF.

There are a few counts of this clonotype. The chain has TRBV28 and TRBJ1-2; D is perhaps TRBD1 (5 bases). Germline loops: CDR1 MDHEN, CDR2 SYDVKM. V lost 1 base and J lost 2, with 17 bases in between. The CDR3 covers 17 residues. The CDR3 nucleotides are TGTGCCAGCAGTTTATCTTTCAGCGGGGGACGGAACTATGGCTACACCTTC. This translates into CASSLSFSGGRNYGYTF.

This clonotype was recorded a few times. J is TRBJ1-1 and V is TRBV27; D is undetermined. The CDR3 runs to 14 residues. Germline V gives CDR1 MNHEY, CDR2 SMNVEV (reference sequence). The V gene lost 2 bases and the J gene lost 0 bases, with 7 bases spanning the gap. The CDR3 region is CASSLKAVNTEAFF. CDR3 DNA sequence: TGTGCCAGCAGTTTAAAAGCTGTGAACACTGAAGCTTTCTTT.

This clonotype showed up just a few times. The CDR3 is CSAGLAGGSRTDTQYF. In DNA form, the CDR3 reads TGCAGTGCCGGCCTAGCGGGAGGGAGCCGCACAGATACGCAGTATTTT. This chain joins TRBV20-1 and TRBJ2-3, with 12 positions matching TRBD2. Germline V gene data show CDR1 as DFQATT and CDR2 as SNEGSKA (reference sequence). CDR3 length: 16 amino acids. V was pared by 6 bases and J by 1 base, with 8 bases of the junction left unmatched.

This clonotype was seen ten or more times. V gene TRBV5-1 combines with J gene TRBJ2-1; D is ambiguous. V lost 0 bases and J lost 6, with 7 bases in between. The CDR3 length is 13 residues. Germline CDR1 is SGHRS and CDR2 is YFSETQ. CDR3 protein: CASSLATTNEQFF. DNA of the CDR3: TGCGCCAGCAGCTTGGCCACGACCAATGAGCAGTTCTTC.

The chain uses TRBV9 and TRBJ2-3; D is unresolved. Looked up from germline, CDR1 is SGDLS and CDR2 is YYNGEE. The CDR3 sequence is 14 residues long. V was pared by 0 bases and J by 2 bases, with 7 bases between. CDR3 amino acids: CASSVGPLTDTQYF. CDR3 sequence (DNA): TGTGCCAGCAGCGTAGGACCCCTCACAGATACGCAGTATTTT.

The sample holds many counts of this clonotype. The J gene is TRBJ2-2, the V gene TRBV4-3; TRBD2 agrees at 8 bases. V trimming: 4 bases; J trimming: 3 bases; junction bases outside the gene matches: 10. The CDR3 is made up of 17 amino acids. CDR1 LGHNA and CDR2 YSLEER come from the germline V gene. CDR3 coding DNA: TGCGCCAGCAGCCGGTTCGGGACTAGTATGGACACCGGGGAGCTGTTTTTT. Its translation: CASSRFGTSMDTGELFF.

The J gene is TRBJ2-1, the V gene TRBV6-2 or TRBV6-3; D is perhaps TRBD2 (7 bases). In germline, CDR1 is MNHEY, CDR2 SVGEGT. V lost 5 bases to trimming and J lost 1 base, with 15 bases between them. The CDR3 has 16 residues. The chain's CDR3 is CASSKGGGLSYNEQFF. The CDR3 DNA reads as TGTGCCAGCAGTAAAGGGGGGGGCCTTTCCTACAATGAGCAGTTCTTC.

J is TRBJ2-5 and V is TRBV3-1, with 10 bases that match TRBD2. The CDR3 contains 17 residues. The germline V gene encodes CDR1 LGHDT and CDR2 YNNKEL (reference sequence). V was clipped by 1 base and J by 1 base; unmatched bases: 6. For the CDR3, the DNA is TGTGCCAGCAGCCAAGGACTAGCGGGTGGGGCCCAAGAGACCCAGTACTTC. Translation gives CASSQGLAGGAQETQYF.

Here the CDR3 reads CASSELGQSGANVLTF. CDR3 nucleotides: TGTGCCAGCAGTGAACTCGGCCAGTCGGGGGCCAACGTCCTGACTTTC. This rearrangement joins TRBV2 to TRBJ2-6; no clear D. The CDR3 is 16 amino acids. Trimming pared 2 bases from V and 4 bases from J, leaving 12 bases between. CDR1 and CDR2 from the germline V gene are SNHLY and FYNNEI.

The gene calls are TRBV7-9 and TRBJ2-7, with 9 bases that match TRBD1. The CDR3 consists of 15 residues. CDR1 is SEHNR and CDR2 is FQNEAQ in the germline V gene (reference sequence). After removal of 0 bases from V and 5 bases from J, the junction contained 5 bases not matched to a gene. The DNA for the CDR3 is TGTGCCAGCAGCTTAGCCGGGACAGGGCTGGACGAGCAGTACTTC. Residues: CASSLAGTGLDEQYF.

The CDR3 protein is CASSQDRAGNYGYTF. The CDR3 DNA sequence: TGTGCCAGCAGCCAAGATCGGGCGGGGAACTATGGCTACACCTTC. The chain carries TRBV3-1 and TRBJ1-2; no definite D call. CDR1 LGHDT and CDR2 YNNKEL come from the germline V gene (reference sequence). V gave up 0 bases and J gave up 2 bases, with 10 bases separating them. The CDR3 has 15 residues.

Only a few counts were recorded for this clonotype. In nucleotides, the CDR3 is TGCAGCGTTGGTGAGAGGACTAGATCTTACGAGCAGTACTTC. This codes for CSVGERTRSYEQYF. V usage is TRBV29-1 and J usage is TRBJ2-7; 7 bases line up with TRBD2. This CDR3 region has 14 residues. J lost 4 bases, V lost 4 bases, and 10 bases had no gene match. Germline V gives CDR1 SQVTM, CDR2 ANQGSEA.

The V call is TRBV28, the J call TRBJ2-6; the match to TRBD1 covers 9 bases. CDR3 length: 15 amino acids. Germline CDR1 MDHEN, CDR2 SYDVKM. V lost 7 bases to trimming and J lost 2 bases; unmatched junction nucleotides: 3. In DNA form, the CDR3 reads TGTGCCAGCATGGACAGGGGAGCTGGGGCCAACGTCCTGACTTTC. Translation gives CASMDRGAGANVLTF.

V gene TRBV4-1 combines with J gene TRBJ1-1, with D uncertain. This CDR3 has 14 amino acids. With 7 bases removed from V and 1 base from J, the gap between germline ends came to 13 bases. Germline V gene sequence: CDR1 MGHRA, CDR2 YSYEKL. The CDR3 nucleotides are TGCGCCAGCAACCCCAGTACAGCGAACACTGAAGCTTTCTTT. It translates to CASNPSTANTEAFF.

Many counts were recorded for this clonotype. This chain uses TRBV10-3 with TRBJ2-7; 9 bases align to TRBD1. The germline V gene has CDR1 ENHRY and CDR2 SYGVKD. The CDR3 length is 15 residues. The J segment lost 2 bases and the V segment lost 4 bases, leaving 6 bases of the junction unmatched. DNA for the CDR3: TGTGCCATCAGTGGGCAGGGGGACAGGGCCTACGAGCAGTACTTC. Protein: CAISGQGDRAYEQYF.

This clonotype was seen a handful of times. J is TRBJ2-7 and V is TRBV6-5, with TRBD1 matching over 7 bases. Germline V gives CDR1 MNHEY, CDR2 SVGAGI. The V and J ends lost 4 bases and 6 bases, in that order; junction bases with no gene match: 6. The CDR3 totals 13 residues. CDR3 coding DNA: TGTGCCAGCAGTTCGGACAGGAACCGCGAGCAGTACTTC. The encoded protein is CASSSDRNREQYF.

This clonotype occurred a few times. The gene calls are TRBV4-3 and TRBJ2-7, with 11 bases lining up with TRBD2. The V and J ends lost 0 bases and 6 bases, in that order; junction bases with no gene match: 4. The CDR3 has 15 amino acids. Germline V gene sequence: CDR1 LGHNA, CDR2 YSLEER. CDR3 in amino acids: CASSQDNLAGGEQYF. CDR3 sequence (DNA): TGCGCCAGCAGCCAAGATAACCTAGCGGGAGGCGAGCAGTACTTC.

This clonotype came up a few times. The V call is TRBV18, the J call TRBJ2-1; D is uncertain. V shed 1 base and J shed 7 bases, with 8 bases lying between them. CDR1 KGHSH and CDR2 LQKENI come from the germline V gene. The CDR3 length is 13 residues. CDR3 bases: TGTGCCAGCTCACCACAGGGTAGGAATGAGCAGTTCTTC. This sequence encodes CASSPQGRNEQFF.

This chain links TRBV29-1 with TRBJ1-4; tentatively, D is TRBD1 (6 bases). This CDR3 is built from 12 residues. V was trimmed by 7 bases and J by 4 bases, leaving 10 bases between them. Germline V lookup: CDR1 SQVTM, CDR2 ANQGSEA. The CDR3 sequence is CSAWDNNEKLFF. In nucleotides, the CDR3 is TGCAGCGCCTGGGACAATAATGAAAAACTGTTTTTT. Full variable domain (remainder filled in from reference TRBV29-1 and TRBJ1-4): SAVISQKPSRDICQRGTSLTIQCQVDSQVTMMFWYRQQPGQSLTLIATANQGSEATYESGFVIDKFPISRPNLTFSTLTVSNMSPEDSSIYLCSAWDNNEKLFFGSGTQLSVL.

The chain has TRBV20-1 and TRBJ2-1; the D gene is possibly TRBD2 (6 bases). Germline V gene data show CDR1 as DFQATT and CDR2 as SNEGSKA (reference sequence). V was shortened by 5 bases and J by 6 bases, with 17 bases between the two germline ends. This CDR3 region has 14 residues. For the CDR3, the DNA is TGCAGTGCTGGGTTGGGGGGAAGCTTCAATGAGCAGTTCTTC. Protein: CSAGLGGSFNEQFF.

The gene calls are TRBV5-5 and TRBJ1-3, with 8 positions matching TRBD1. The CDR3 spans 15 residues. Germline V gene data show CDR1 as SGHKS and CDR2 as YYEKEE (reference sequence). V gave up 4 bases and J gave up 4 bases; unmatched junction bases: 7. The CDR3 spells CASSPQGVRGNTIYF. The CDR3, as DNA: TGTGCCAGCAGCCCACAGGGGGTTCGCGGAAACACCATATATTTT.

The CDR3 spells CASRTGYTGTQYF. Written as DNA, the CDR3 is TGCGCCAGCCGGACAGGATATACAGGGACCCAGTACTTC. The V and J genes are TRBV4-3 and TRBJ2-5, with 7 bases matching TRBD1. The CDR3 length is 13 residues. Trimming removed 8 bases from V and 7 bases from J; junction bases left unmatched: 10. Germline V gives CDR1 LGHNA, CDR2 YSLEER.